Listed here are 18 T cell receptor beta chains from one sample, sequenced in a study of identical twins. TCRdb used MiXCR to reprocess the 5' RACE reads, holding one entry per CDR3 protein. The sample carries 500,000 or so distinct CDR3 sequences, roughly an eighth recorded once. In addition, the sample was reused for a study of yellow fever vaccine responses in identical twins.

Material: CD4+ T cells sorted from blood. Receptor source: a woman aged 18-29 years in good health.

The chain employs TRBV15 and TRBJ2-2; 7 bases match TRBD1. Unmatched junction bases numbered 8, after V lost 4 bases and J lost 6 bases. The CDR3 length is 15 residues. Germline lookup yields CDR1 LNHNV and CDR2 YYDKDF (reference sequence). The CDR3 is CATSTTGLDAGELFF. CDR3 bases: TGTGCCACCAGCACGACAGGGCTCGACGCCGGGGAGCTGTTTTTT.

The CDR3 coding sequence is TGCGCCAGCAGCAGCTTGGGACAGCATCAGTACAATGAGCAGTTCTTC. Protein: CASSSLGQHQYNEQFF. V is TRBV5-1 and J is TRBJ2-1; TRBD1 matches at 7 bases. Germline CDR1 and CDR2: SGHRS and YFSETQ. The J segment lost 4 bases and the V segment lost 4 bases, leaving 11 bases of the junction unmatched. The CDR3 extends over 16 amino acids.

This clonotype turned up a few times. DNA of the CDR3: TGCAGTGCTAGAGATGCCTACGGGACCTACGAGCAGTACTTC. Translated, it gives CSARDAYGTYEQYF. The chain carries TRBV20-1 and TRBJ2-7; maybe TRBD2 (5 bases). This CDR3 has 14 residues. Deletions cut 0 bases from V and 2 bases from J, with 11 bases between. The V gene's germline CDR1 is DFQATT and CDR2 SNEGSKA (reference sequence).

This clonotype has more than one count but fewer than ten. V usage is TRBV12-3 or TRBV12-4 and J usage is TRBJ1-5, with a weak D call TRBD1 (6 bases). V was trimmed by 6 bases and J by 1 base, leaving 10 bases between them. CDR3 length: 14 residues. CDR3 in amino acids: CASSRGTSNQPQHF. The CDR3, as DNA: TGTGCCAGCAGCAGAGGGACAAGCAATCAGCCCCAGCATTTT.

The chain carries TRBV6-2 or TRBV6-3 and TRBJ1-5; D may be TRBD1 (6 bases). The CDR3 has 16 residues. V was pared by 6 bases and J by 3 bases, with 18 bases between. Germline V gene lookup returns CDR1 MNHEY and CDR2 SVGEGT. This CDR3 is CASSPGQSSYNQPQHF. The CDR3 region has the DNA TGTGCCAGCAGCCCAGGACAGAGCAGTTACAATCAGCCCCAGCATTTT.

In its sample, this clonotype was seen a few times. CDR3 in amino acids: CASSATGDVTEAFF. CDR3 bases: TGTGCCAGCAGCGCCACAGGGGATGTCACTGAAGCTTTCTTT. V usage is TRBV11-3 and J usage is TRBJ1-1, with 7 bases fitting TRBD1. In germline, CDR1 is SGHNT, CDR2 YENEEA. The junction had 7 bases not matched to a gene; V was cut back by 5 bases and J by 4 bases. The CDR3 totals 14 residues.

V usage is TRBV18 and J usage is TRBJ2-3; possibly TRBD1 for D (5 bases). Trimming cost V 2 bases and J 4 bases, with 16 bases left between them. The germline V gene has CDR1 KGHSH and CDR2 LQKENI. The CDR3 sequence is 16 residues long. CDR3 sequence reads: CASSPISPRDADTQYF. CDR3 coding DNA: TGTGCCAGCTCACCAATCTCCCCCAGGGATGCAGATACGCAGTATTTT.

The chain has TRBV5-5 and TRBJ2-7; 11 positions agree with TRBD2. The CDR3 covers 16 residues. Losses at the gene ends were 4 bases for V and 0 bases for J; bases not matched to a gene: 6. Germline lookup yields CDR1 SGHKS and CDR2 YYEKEE (reference sequence). The CDR3 sequence is CASSILAGALSYEQYF. CDR3 nucleotide sequence: TGTGCCAGCAGCATACTAGCGGGGGCTCTCTCCTACGAGCAGTACTTC.

The sample holds a few counts of this clonotype. This rearrangement joins TRBV20-1 to TRBJ2-7, with 8 bases lining up with TRBD2. CDR1 and CDR2 from the germline V gene are DFQATT and SNEGSKA (reference sequence). CDR3 length: 15 residues. J was trimmed by 0 bases and V by 5 bases; bases with no gene match: 9. The CDR3 here is CSARTGGRLSYEQYF. For the CDR3, the DNA is TGCAGTGCTCGAACGGGAGGGAGACTCTCCTACGAGCAGTACTTC.

The table lists this clonotype with a few counts. The gene calls are TRBV20-1 and TRBJ2-7; D is undetermined. CDR3 size: 13 residues. Germline V lookup: CDR1 DFQATT, CDR2 SNEGSKA (reference sequence). For the CDR3, the DNA is TGCAGCGCGGATCACGGGCGAAACTACGAGCAGTACTTC. Translation gives CSADHGRNYEQYF.

The rearrangement joins TRBV19 to TRBJ2-3, with D unclear. CDR3 length equals 13 residues. Germline V gene lookup returns CDR1 LNHDA and CDR2 SQIVND (reference sequence). V was cut by 4 bases and J by 4 bases, with 9 bases left in between. CDR3 sequence reads: CASSSILADTQYF. The CDR3 region has the DNA TGTGCCAGTAGTAGCATCTTGGCAGATACGCAGTATTTT. The complete variable domain, with remaining parts taken from reference TRBV19 and TRBJ2-3, reads DGGITQSPKYLFRKEGQNVTLSCEQNLNHDAMYWYRQDPGQGLRLIYYSQIVNDFQKGDIAEGYSVSREKKESFPLTVTSAQKNPTAFYLCASSSILADTQYFGPGTRLTVL.

This clonotype occurred many times. The CDR3 nucleotides are TGTGCCAGCAGCCCCCTCCGGGGAGATACGCAGTATTTT. Translating it yields CASSPLRGDTQYF. The chain recombines TRBV7-2 with TRBJ2-3; D perhaps matches TRBD2 (5 bases). V gave up 5 bases and J gave up 5 bases, with 11 bases separating them. This CDR3 has 13 amino acids. Per the germline V gene, CDR1 is SGHTA and CDR2 is FQGNSA.

This clonotype was counted a few times. This chain connects TRBV27 to TRBJ2-7, with TRBD1 matching 7 bases. Unmatched junction bases numbered 4, after V lost 5 bases and J lost 3 bases. This CDR3 comprises 13 residues. CDR1 is MNHEY and CDR2 is SMNVEV in the germline V gene (reference sequence). The DNA for the CDR3 is TGTGCCAGCAGTCGTAGACAGGGCTACGAGCAGTACTTC. This sequence encodes CASSRRQGYEQYF.

This clonotype came up many times. V is TRBV12-3 or TRBV12-4 and J is TRBJ2-5; D tentatively fits TRBD1 or TRBD2 (6 bases each). V dropped 11 bases and J dropped 0 bases, with 16 bases sitting between them. The CDR3 consists of 14 residues. The CDR3 spells CAGGGKGYQETQYF. In DNA, the CDR3 is TGTGCCGGAGGGGGGAAGGGGTACCAAGAGACCCAGTACTTC.

The V and J genes are TRBV30 and TRBJ1-5, with 8 bases aligning to TRBD1. In germline, CDR1 is GTSNPN, CDR2 SVGIG (reference sequence). The CDR3 length is 15 residues. Trimming at V came to 1 base and at J to 5 bases, leaving 7 bases not matched to a gene. CDR3 bases: TGTGCCTGGAGTGGTCGGCAGGGGGCTTATCAGCCCCAGCATTTT. It yields the protein CAWSGRQGAYQPQHF.

This clonotype occurred many times. The V and J genes are TRBV9 and TRBJ2-5; D uncertain. Between the trimmed V and J ends, which lost 3 bases and 2 bases, there was a span of 8 bases. This CDR3 has 13 residues. Germline V gives CDR1 SGDLS, CDR2 YYNGEE. For the CDR3, the DNA is TGTGCCAGCAGCGCGGACCTACAAGAGACCCAGTACTTC. This codes for CASSADLQETQYF.

The V gene is TRBV20-1, the J gene TRBJ2-1; D could derive from TRBD1 or TRBD2 (6 bases each). The CDR3 runs to 15 residues. Looked up from germline, CDR1 is DFQATT and CDR2 is SNEGSKA (reference sequence). Trimming removed 2 bases at V and 3 bases at J, with 14 bases between. This CDR3 reads CSARLSKGGYNEQFF. CDR3 DNA: TGCAGTGCTAGATTGTCAAAGGGGGGCTACAATGAGCAGTTCTTC.

This clonotype was counted at least ten times. The rearrangement links TRBV7-2 to TRBJ2-1, with D unclear. The germline V and J ends were trimmed by 2 bases and 4 bases, with 3 bases remaining between them. CDR3 length: 12 amino acids. Germline V gene data show CDR1 as SGHTA and CDR2 as FQGNSA. The CDR3 coding sequence is TGTGCCAGCAGCTTAAGGTACAATGAGCAGTTCTTC. This encodes CASSLRYNEQFF.